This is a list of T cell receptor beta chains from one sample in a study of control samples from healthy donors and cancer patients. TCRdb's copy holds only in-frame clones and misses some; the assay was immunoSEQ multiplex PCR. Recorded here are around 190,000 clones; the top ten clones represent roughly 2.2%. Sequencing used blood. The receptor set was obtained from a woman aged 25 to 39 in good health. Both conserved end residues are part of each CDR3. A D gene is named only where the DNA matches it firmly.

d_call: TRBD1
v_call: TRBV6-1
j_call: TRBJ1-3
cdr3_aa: CASSVRQGSGYGNTIYF
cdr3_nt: TGTGCCAGCAGTGTGCGACAGGGAAGTGGGTACGGAAACACCATATATTTT

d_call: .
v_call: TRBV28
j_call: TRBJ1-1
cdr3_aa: CASRQGTNTEAFF
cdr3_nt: TGTGCCAGCAGGCAGGGGACAAACACTGAAGCTTTCTTT

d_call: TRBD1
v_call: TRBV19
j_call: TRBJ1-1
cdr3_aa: CASRRDRVNTEAFF
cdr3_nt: TGTGCCAGTAGGAGGGACAGGGTGAACACTGAAGCTTTCTTT

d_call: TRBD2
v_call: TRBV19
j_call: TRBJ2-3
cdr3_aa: CATRPAGGRIDTQYF
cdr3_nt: TGTGCCACCCGACCCGCGGGGGGCCGCATAGATACGCAGTATTTT

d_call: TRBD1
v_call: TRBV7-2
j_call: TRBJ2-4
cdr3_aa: CASSLDIRTGKNIQYF
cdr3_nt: TGTGCCAGCAGCTTAGATATCAGGACAGGAAAAAACATTCAGTACTTC

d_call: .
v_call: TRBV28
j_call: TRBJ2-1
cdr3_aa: CASIHSLNNEQFF
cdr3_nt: TGTGCCAGTATACACAGTCTAAACAATGAGCAGTTCTTC

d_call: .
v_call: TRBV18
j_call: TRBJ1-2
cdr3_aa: CASSPRAPSYGYTF
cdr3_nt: TGTGCCAGCTCACCGCGGGCCCCTTCCTATGGCTACACCTTC

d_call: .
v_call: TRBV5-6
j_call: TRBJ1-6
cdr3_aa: CASSLRGASYNSPLHF
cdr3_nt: TGTGCCAGCAGCTTGAGAGGGGCGTCTTATAATTCACCCCTCCACTTT

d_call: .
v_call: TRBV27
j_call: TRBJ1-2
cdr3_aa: CASSLQGPYGYTF
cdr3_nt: TGTGCCAGCAGTTTACAGGGACCATATGGCTACACCTTC

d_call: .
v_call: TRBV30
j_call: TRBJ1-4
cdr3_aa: CAWSVKIYGEKLFF
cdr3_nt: TGTGCCTGGAGTGTTAAGATTTACGGGGAAAAACTGTTTTTT

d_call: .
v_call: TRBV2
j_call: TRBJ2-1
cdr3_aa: CASLRTNLGEQFF
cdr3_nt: TGTGCCAGCTTACGGACTAACCTAGGTGAGCAGTTCTTC

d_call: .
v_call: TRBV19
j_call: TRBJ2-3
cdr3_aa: CASSVDSSSTDTQYF
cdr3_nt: TGTGCCAGTAGTGTAGACAGTTCTAGCACAGATACGCAGTATTTT

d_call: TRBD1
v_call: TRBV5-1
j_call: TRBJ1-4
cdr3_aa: CASSFGQGASINEKLFF
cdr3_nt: TGCGCCAGCAGCTTCGGACAGGGGGCCTCCATTAATGAAAAACTGTTTTTT

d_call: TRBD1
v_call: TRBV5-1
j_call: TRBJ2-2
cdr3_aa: CASSLDRGESTGELFF
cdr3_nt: TGCGCCAGCAGCTTGGACAGGGGAGAGTCCACCGGGGAGCTGTTTTTT

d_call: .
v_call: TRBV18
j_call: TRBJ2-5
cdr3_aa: CASSSWGEYQETQYF
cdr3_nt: TGTGCCAGCTCGTCTTGGGGCGAGTACCAAGAGACCCAGTACTTC

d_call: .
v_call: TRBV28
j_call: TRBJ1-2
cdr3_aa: CASSPPRRDGWYGYTF
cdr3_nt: TGTGCCAGCAGCCCGCCTCGAAGGGATGGCTGGTATGGCTACACCTTC

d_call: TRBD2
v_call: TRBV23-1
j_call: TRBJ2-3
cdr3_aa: CASTKGLCTDTQYF
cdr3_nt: TGCGCCAGTACGAAGGGACTATGCACAGATACGCAGTATTTT

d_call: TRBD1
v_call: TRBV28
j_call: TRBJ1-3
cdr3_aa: CASSFQGEGNTIYF
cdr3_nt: TGTGCCAGCAGTTTTCAGGGGGAAGGAAACACCATATATTTT

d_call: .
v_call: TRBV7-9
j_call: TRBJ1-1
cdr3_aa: CASSLAEYGARNTEAFF
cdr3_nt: TGTGCCAGCAGCTTAGCAGAGTATGGGGCAAGGAACACTGAAGCTTTCTTT

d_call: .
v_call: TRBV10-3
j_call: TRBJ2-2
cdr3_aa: CATTASNTGELFF
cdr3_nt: TGTGCCACCACAGCCTCGAACACCGGGGAGCTGTTTTTT

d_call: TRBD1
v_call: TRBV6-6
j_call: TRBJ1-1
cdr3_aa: CASTGTGVTEAFF
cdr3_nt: TGTGCCAGCACCGGGACAGGGGTAACTGAAGCTTTCTTT

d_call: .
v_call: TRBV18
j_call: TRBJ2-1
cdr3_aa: CASSPPVSADNEQFF
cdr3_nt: TGTGCCAGCTCACCACCGGTGTCGGCGGACAATGAGCAGTTCTTC

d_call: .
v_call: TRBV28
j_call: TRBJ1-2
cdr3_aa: CASVKGLRFGYTF
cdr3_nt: TGTGCCAGCGTCAAGGGGCTGAGATTTGGCTACACCTTC

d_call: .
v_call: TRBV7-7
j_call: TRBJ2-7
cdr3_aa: CASSLGWGPNYEQYF
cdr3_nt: TGTGCTAGCAGCTTGGGTTGGGGACCTAACTACGAGCAGTACTTC

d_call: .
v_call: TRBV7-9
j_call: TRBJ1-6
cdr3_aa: CASSLFIISSPSDSPLHF
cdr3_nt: TGTGCCAGCAGCTTATTTATAATTAGCAGTCCCTCTGATTCACCCCTCCACTTT

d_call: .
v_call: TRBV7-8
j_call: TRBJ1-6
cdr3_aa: CASSPQIQRTAYNSPLHF
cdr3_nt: TGTGCCAGCAGCCCACAGATTCAAAGAACAGCTTATAATTCACCCCTCCACTTT

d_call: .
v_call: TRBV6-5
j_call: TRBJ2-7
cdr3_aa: CASSLTPSYEQYF
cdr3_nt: TGTGCCAGCAGTTTGACACCTTCCTACGAGCAGTACTTC

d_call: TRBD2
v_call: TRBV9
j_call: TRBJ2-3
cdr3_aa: CASSPRGLAGVTDTQYF
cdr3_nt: TGTGCCAGCAGCCCCCGCGGACTAGCGGGGGTCACAGATACGCAGTATTTT

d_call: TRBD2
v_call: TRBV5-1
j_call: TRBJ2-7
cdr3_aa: CASSLAGEGWYF
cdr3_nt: TGCGCCAGCAGCTTGGCCGGGGAGGGATGGTACTTC

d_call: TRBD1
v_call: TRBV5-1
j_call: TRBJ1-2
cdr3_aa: CASSLAQGDYTF
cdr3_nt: TGCGCCAGCAGCTTGGCCCAGGGGGACTACACCTTC

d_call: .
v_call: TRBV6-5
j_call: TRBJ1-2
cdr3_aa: CASSYGESYGYTF
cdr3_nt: TGTGCCAGCAGTTACGGGGAATCGTATGGCTACACCTTC

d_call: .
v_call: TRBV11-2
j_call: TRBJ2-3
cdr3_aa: CASSYHGWGSADTQYF
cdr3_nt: TGTGCCAGCAGCTACCATGGGTGGGGTTCCGCAGATACGCAGTATTTT

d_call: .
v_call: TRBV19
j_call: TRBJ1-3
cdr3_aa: CASSWSTLPGNTIYF
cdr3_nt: TGTGCCAGTAGTTGGTCGACACTCCCTGGAAACACCATATATTTT